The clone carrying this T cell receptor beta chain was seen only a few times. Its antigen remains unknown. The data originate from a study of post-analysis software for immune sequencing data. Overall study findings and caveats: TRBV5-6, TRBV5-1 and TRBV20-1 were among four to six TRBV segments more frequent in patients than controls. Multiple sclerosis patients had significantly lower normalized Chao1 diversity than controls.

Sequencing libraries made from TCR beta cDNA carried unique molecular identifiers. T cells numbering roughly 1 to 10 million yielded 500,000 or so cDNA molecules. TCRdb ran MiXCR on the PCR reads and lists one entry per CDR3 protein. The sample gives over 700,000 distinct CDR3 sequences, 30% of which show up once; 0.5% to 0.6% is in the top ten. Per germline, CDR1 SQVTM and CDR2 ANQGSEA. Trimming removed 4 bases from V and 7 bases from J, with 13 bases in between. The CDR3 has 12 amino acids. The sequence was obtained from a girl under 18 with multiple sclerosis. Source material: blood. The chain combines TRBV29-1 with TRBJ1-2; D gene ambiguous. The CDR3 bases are TGCAGCGTTGTGTGGCTTGCCGGTGGCTACACCTTC. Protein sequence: CSVVWLAGGYTF.